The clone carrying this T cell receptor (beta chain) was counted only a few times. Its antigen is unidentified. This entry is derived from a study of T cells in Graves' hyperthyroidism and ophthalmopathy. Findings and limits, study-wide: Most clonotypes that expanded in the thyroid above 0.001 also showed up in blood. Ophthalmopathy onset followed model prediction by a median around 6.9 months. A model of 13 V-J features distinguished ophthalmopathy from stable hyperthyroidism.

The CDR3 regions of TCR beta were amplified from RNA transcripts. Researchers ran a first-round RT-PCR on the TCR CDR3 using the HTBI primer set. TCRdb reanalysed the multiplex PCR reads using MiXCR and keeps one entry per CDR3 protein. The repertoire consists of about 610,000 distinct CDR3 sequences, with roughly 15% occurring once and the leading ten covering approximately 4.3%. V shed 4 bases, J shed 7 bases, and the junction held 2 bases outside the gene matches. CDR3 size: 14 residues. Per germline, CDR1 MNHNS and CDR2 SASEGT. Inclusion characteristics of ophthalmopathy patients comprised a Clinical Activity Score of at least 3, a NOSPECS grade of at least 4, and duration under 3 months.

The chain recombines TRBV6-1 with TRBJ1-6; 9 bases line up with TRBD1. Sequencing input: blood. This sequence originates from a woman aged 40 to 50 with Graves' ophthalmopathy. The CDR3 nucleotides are TGTGCCAGCAGTGGGGGGACAGGGAATTCACCCCTCCACTTT. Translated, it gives CASSGGTGNSPLHF.